This T cell receptor (beta chain) emerged from a study of blood T cell repertoires in COVID-19. Study in general: Material from acute and convalescent COVID-19 was sourced from the United States, Italy and Spain. PBMCs, B-cell-depleted T cells, or T cells were the source of the cDNA or gDNA that made up the material.

The CDR3 sequence is 15 residues long. CDR1 is SGDLS, CDR2 YYNGEE, per germline. V lost 0 bases, J lost 5 bases, and 7 bases stayed unmatched. Method: immunoSEQ multiplex PCR; TCRdb's copy keeps in-frame clones and lacks some. The sample shows 100,000 to 150,000 clones, approximately 83% of them seen only once. Only one count was recorded for this clone. The sequenced sample consisted of peripheral blood. The clonotype originates from a man at least 80 years old with active or convalescent COVID-19. V and J are TRBV9 and TRBJ1-2; 7 bases agree with TRBD1. Here the CDR3 DNA reads TGTGCCAGCAGCGTAGCGACAGGGACAACATATGGCTACACCTTC. Translation: CASSVATGTTYGYTF.